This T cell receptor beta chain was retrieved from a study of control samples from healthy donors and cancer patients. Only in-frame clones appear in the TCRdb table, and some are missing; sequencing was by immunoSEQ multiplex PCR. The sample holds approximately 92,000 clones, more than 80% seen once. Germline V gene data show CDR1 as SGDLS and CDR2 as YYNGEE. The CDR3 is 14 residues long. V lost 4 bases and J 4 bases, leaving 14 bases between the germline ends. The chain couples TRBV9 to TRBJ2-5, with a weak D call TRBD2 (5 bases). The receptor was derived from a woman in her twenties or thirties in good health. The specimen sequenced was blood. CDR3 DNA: TGTGCCAGCAGCCCCCGTGGACTCGTAGAGACCCAGTACTTC. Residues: CASSPRGLVETQYF.